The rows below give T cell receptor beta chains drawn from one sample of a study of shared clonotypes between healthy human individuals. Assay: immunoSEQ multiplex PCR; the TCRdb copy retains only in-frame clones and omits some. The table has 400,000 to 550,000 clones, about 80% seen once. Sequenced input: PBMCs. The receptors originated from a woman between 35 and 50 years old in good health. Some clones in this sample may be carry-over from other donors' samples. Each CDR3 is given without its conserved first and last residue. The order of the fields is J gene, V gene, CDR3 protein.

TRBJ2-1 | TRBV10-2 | ASSPSGSYYNEQF
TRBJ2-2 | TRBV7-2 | ASSSGQRSTGELF
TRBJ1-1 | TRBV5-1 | ASRRDQLTEAF
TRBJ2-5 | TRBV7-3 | ASSLVAGGRETQY
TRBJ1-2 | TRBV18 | ASSPPTSAALPYGYT
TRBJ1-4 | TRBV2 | ASSEQVGQGGEKLF
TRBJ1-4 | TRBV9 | ASSALGFEKLF
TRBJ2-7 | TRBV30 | AWTPGVPYEQY
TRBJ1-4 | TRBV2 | ARGTGGDEKLF
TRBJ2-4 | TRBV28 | ASSFRGLAKNIQY
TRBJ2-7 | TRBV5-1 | ASSLAGANEQY
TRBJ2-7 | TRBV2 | ASSEGHASYEQY
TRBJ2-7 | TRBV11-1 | ASSFNRVYEQY
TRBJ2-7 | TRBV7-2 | ASSPRGGTSARSYEQY
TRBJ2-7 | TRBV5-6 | ASSLGMRGGYEQY
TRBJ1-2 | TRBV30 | AWSRERAYGYT
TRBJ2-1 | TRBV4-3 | ASSQHSVFGYNEQF
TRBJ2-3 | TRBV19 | ASSLSRSTDTQY
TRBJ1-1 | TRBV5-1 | ASSSTGRTEAF
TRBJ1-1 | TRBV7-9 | ASSLADRAAF
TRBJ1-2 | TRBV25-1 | ASSEYRTDLNYGYT
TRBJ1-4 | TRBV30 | AWSATGGISEKLF
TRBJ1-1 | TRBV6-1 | ASSAGQGAPTEAF
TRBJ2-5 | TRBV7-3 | ASSPWGLRETQY
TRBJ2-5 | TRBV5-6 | ASSSVGARETQY
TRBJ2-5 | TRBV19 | ASSYNGQGGETQY
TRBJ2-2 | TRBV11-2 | ASSDGPGTANTGELF
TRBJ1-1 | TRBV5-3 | ARSLEQKDGHTEAF